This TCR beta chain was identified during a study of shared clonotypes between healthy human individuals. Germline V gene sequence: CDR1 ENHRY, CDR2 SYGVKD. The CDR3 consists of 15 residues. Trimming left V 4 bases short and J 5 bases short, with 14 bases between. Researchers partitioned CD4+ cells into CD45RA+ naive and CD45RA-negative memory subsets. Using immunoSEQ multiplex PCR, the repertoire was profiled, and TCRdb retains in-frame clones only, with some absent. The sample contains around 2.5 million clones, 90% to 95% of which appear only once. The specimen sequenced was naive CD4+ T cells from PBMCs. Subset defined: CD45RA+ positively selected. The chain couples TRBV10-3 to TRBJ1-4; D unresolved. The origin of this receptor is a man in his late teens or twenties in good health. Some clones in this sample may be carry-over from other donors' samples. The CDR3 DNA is TGTGCCATCAGTGCCGCAGGTTCCCTAAATGAAAAACTGTTTTTT. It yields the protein CAISAAGSLNEKLFF.